These 28 T cell receptor beta chains share one sample of origin, sequenced in a study of T cells in Graves' hyperthyroidism and ophthalmopathy. RNA transcripts gave rise to amplified TCR beta CDR3 regions. The study used the HTBI primer set for a first-round RT-PCR of the TCR CDR3. MiXCR, run by TCRdb on the multiplex PCR reads, gives a single entry per CDR3 protein. This sample has 600,000 to 750,000 distinct CDR3 sequences, with 15% to 20% found just once. The sample was blood. These receptors all stem from a man between 50 and 59 years old with Graves' hyperthyroidism.

This clonotype was seen ten or more times. The chain couples TRBV7-8 to TRBJ2-1; TRBD2 matches 9 bases. Germline CDR1 and CDR2: SGHVS and FQNEAQ. The V and J ends lost 4 bases and 3 bases, in that order; junction bases with no gene match: 4. CDR3 size: 15 residues. CDR3 sequence: CASSSTAGGYNEQFF. CDR3 nucleotide sequence: TGTGCCAGCAGCTCGACAGCGGGAGGCTACAATGAGCAGTTCTTC.

The V call is TRBV20-1, the J call TRBJ2-1, with D possibly matching TRBD2 (6 bases). The germline V gene has CDR1 DFQATT and CDR2 SNEGSKA (reference sequence). Trimming left V 3 bases short and J 2 bases short, with 17 bases between. The length of the CDR3 is 16 residues. CDR3 DNA sequence: TGCAGTGCTAGTTCACGGCTTAGCGGAACCTACAATGAGCAGTTCTTC. This sequence encodes CSASSRLSGTYNEQFF.

This clonotype was detected many times. V gene TRBV28 combines with J gene TRBJ2-7; 7 nucleotides agree with TRBD2. CDR3 size: 14 residues. In germline, CDR1 is MDHEN, CDR2 SYDVKM. The trim removed 9 bases at V and 5 bases at J, leaving 13 bases unmatched. The CDR3 spells CASVPGGTTHEQYF. CDR3 DNA sequence: TGTGCCAGTGTCCCTGGGGGGACTACACACGAGCAGTACTTC.

This clonotype was counted many times. The V and J genes are TRBV6-5 and TRBJ2-7, with D uncertain. The CDR3 extends over 14 amino acids. CDR1 and CDR2 (germline): MNHEY, SVGAGI. V dropped 0 bases and J dropped 4 bases, with 10 bases sitting between them. CDR3 bases: TGTGCCAGCAGTTACTCCTCGGGTGTTTACGAGCAGTACTTC. Protein sequence: CASSYSSGVYEQYF.

This clonotype was picked up a small number of times. This rearrangement joins TRBV6-2 or TRBV6-3 to TRBJ2-7; D perhaps matches TRBD1 (6 bases). CDR3 length: 14 residues. Between the trimmed V and J ends, which lost 2 bases and 7 bases, there was a span of 15 bases. From germline, CDR1 is MNHEY and CDR2 SVGEGT. The CDR3 loop is CASSYPDRSEEQYF. CDR3 in DNA: TGTGCCAGCAGTTACCCCGACAGGTCTGAGGAGCAGTACTTC.

V usage is TRBV28 and J usage is TRBJ2-7; 11 positions agree with TRBD2. V was pared by 3 bases and J by 4 bases, with 8 bases of the junction left unmatched. CDR3 length: 16 residues. The V gene's germline CDR1 is MDHEN and CDR2 SYDVKM. The CDR3 DNA sequence: TGTGCCAGCAGTTTGAGCTTTGCTAGCGGGAGGTACGAGCAGTACTTC. This codes for CASSLSFASGRYEQYF.

This chain joins TRBV19 and TRBJ2-3; D is ambiguous. The germline V gene encodes CDR1 LNHDA and CDR2 SQIVND (reference sequence). The CDR3 has 16 residues. V lost 7 bases and J lost 0, with 17 bases in between. The DNA of the CDR3 is TGTGCCAGTACCCTGACCGCGGCTGCCAGCACAGATACGCAGTATTTT. Translation gives CASTLTAAASTDTQYF.

This clonotype occurred a few times. This sequence joins TRBV6-1 and TRBJ2-7, with a weak D call TRBD2 (6 bases). The germline gives CDR1 MNHNS, CDR2 SASEGT. V was clipped by 6 bases and J by 3 bases, with 18 bases between them. This CDR3 contains 15 residues. CDR3 amino acids: CASRRGKRGLYEQYF. The CDR3 nucleotides read TGTGCCAGCAGGAGGGGAAAAAGGGGACTCTACGAGCAGTACTTC.

In this sample, this clonotype turned up a few times. The chain carries TRBV6-5 and TRBJ2-7, with TRBD2 matching over 8 bases. The CDR3 runs 14 residues. Germline CDR1 and CDR2: MNHEY and SVGAGI. The V segment lost 4 bases and the J segment 2 bases; nucleotides outside the gene matches: 4. CDR3 nucleotide sequence: TGTGCCAGCAGTTTTAGCGGGAAGACCTACGAGCAGTACTTC. It yields the protein CASSFSGKTYEQYF.

This clonotype was picked up a small number of times. The rearrangement joins TRBV19 to TRBJ1-5; perhaps TRBD1 as D (5 bases). CDR1 LNHDA and CDR2 SQIVND come from the germline V gene (reference sequence). CDR3 length equals 13 residues. With 2 bases removed from V and 8 bases from J, the gap between germline ends came to 10 bases. The CDR3 protein is CASSIWGTEPQHF. CDR3 bases: TGTGCCAGTAGTATATGGGGGACCGAGCCCCAGCATTTT.

This clonotype was counted at least ten times. CDR3 region: CATSDFRGQEETQYF. DNA for the CDR3: TGTGCCACCAGTGATTTTCGGGGGCAGGAAGAGACCCAGTACTTC. V and J are TRBV24-1 and TRBJ2-5; D tentatively reads TRBD1 or TRBD2 (6 bases each). Germline loops: CDR1 KGHDR, CDR2 SFDVKD. The CDR3 length is 15 residues. Deletions cut 1 base from V and 3 bases from J, with 11 bases between.

This clonotype occurred a few times. This sequence may be a read error, since a much larger clone differs from it by one base. The chain couples TRBV6-1 to TRBJ1-1, with D perhaps TRBD1 (6 bases). Germline CDR1 reads MNHNS; CDR2 reads SASEGT. The CDR3 consists of 14 residues. The ends were cut back, 5 bases at V and 3 bases at J, with 13 bases in the middle. The CDR3 nucleotides read TGTGCCAGCAGTTCCCTGGACAGATACACTGAAGCTTTCTTT. Residues: CASSSLDRYTEAFF.

The rearrangement links TRBV28 to TRBJ2-7, with TRBD2 matching over 12 bases. The V segment lost 1 base and the J segment 3 bases; nucleotides outside the gene matches: 10. The CDR3 spans 18 residues. Germline assignment: CDR1 MDHEN and CDR2 SYDVKM. The CDR3 DNA follows: TGTGCCAGCAGTTTATTATTAGGGCAACTAGCGGGAGGCTACGAGCAGTACTTC. It translates to CASSLLLGQLAGGYEQYF.

This chain links TRBV5-1 with TRBJ1-4, with 7 bases matching TRBD1. After removal of 0 bases from V and 7 bases from J, the junction contained 9 bases not matched to a gene. CDR1 SGHRS and CDR2 YFSETQ come from the germline V gene. The CDR3 covers 16 residues. The CDR3 loop reads CASSLADRARCEKLFF. CDR3 nucleotides: TGCGCCAGCAGCTTGGCCGACAGGGCTAGGTGTGAAAAACTGTTTTTT.

This clonotype was seen more than once but under ten times. V and J are TRBV3-1 and TRBJ2-2; no reliable D call. This CDR3 region has 15 residues. The V gene's germline CDR1 is LGHDT and CDR2 YNNKEL (reference sequence). V lost 0 bases and J lost 5, with 10 bases in between. The CDR3 loop reads CASSQEMGLTGELFF. The CDR3 DNA follows: TGTGCCAGCAGCCAAGAAATGGGTCTAACCGGGGAGCTGTTTTTT.

This clonotype has a count of ten or more. The rearrangement uses TRBV12-3 or TRBV12-4 and TRBJ1-1; 8 bases are shared with TRBD1. V dropped 6 bases and J dropped 4; count of bases not matched to a gene: 4. This CDR3 comprises 13 residues. The CDR3 DNA reads TGTGCCAGCAGACGCACAGGGGGCACTGAAGCTTTCTTT. Residues: CASRRTGGTEAFF.

At least ten counts were recorded for this clonotype. This sequence joins TRBV18 and TRBJ2-1, with D hard to call. The CDR3 contains 14 residues. V lost 2 bases and J lost 4, with 9 bases in between. The germline V gene has CDR1 KGHSH and CDR2 LQKENI. CDR3 sequence reads: CASSPVPPYNEQFF. In DNA, the CDR3 is TGTGCCAGCTCACCAGTACCCCCTTACAATGAGCAGTTCTTC.

The chain uses TRBV6-2 or TRBV6-3 and TRBJ2-1; D assignment may be TRBD1 or TRBD2 (7 bases each). Per the germline V gene, CDR1 is MNHEY and CDR2 is SVGEGT. The CDR3 runs 16 residues. V gave up 0 bases and J gave up 1 base, with 10 bases separating them. CDR3 sequence (DNA): TGTGCCAGCAGTTACTCCAGGGGGGGATCCTACAATGAGCAGTTCTTC. It translates to CASSYSRGGSYNEQFF.

This clonotype appeared a few times. This chain joins TRBV20-1 and TRBJ2-5; tentatively, D is TRBD2 (6 bases). V lost 8 bases and J 0 bases, leaving 22 bases between the germline ends. Germline CDR1 is DFQATT and CDR2 is SNEGSKA (reference sequence). The CDR3 is 16 residues long. CDR3: CSLLGFSGEYQETQYF. CDR3 nucleotide sequence: TGCAGTCTGCTAGGGTTTAGCGGAGAGTACCAAGAGACCCAGTACTTC.

This clonotype was counted a few times. The rearrangement joins TRBV12-3 or TRBV12-4 to TRBJ2-1; 7 bases are shared with TRBD1. V lost 5 bases and J lost 7; bases outside the gene matches: 11. The CDR3 spans 15 residues. CDR3: CASSPSLTGSNEQFF. The CDR3, as DNA: TGTGCCAGCAGTCCCTCCCTGACAGGGTCTAATGAGCAGTTCTTC.

This clonotype has ten or more counts. This chain uses TRBV5-1 with TRBJ2-1; D may match TRBD1 or TRBD2 (5 bases each). Trimming removed 5 bases from V and 4 bases from J, with 10 bases in between. The CDR3 has 13 residues. Germline CDR1 is SGHRS and CDR2 is YFSETQ. The CDR3 DNA reads TGCGCCAGCAGTAGGGACGGGTACAATGAGCAGTTCTTC. It yields the protein CASSRDGYNEQFF.

This clonotype was observed at least ten times. The rearrangement links TRBV13 to TRBJ2-1; 7 bases match TRBD2. Germline V gives CDR1 PRHDT, CDR2 FYEKMQ (reference sequence). There are 15 residues in the CDR3. Trimming removed 5 bases from V and 2 bases from J; junction bases left unmatched: 6. CDR3 residues: CASSRSGAPYNEQFF. The CDR3 DNA reads as TGTGCCAGCAGCCGAAGCGGGGCTCCCTACAATGAGCAGTTCTTC. The whole variable domain, filled in from reference TRBV13 and TRBJ2-1, reads AAGVIQSPRHLIKEKRETATLKCYPIPRHDTVYWYQQGPGQDPQFLISFYEKMQSDKGSIPDRFSAQQFSDYHSELNMSSLELGDSALYFCASSRSGAPYNEQFFGPGTRLTVL.

In its sample, this clonotype was seen many times. The CDR3 here is CASSPNIYEQYF. CDR3 coding DNA: TGTGCCAGCAGCCCGAATATCTACGAGCAGTACTTC. This chain connects TRBV11-2 to TRBJ2-7; D unclear. Germline V CDR1 and CDR2: SGHAT, FQNNGV. Trimming removed 5 bases from V and 3 bases from J, with 8 bases in between. The CDR3 covers 12 residues.

The rearrangement links TRBV7-9 to TRBJ2-3; the D is unclear. CDR1 and CDR2 (germline): SEHNR, FQNEAQ (reference sequence). The CDR3 extends over 15 amino acids. V dropped 5 bases and J dropped 6 bases, with 18 bases sitting between them. In nucleotides, the CDR3 is TGTGCCAGCAGCCTAATGGCCCTTGGGATTGATACGCAGTATTTT. Encoded protein: CASSLMALGIDTQYF.

This clonotype was found many times. This rearrangement joins TRBV11-3 to TRBJ2-2; D gene uncertain. CDR1 and CDR2 (germline): SGHNT, YENEEA. Trimming shortened V by 2 bases and J by 0 bases, and 7 bases separated the two germline ends. This CDR3 is built from 15 residues. As DNA, the CDR3 is TGTGCCAGCAGCTTATTAGCAACGAACACCGGGGAGCTGTTTTTT. Protein sequence: CASSLLATNTGELFF. The full variable domain, in which reference TRBV11-3 and TRBJ2-2 provide the parts outside the CDR3, is EAGVVQSPRYKIIEKKQPVAFWCNPISGHNTLYWYLQNLGQGPELLIRYENEEAVDDSQLPKDRFSAERLKGVDSTLKIQPAELGDSAVYLCASSLLATNTGELFFGEGSRLTVL.

This clonotype has only a few counts. This chain uses TRBV24-1 with TRBJ2-1; TRBD2 aligns across 11 bases. The CDR3 is 17 residues long. V was clipped by 0 bases and J by 0 bases; unmatched bases: 0. Looked up from germline, CDR1 is KGHDR and CDR2 is SFDVKD. The CDR3 nucleotides are TGTGCCACCAGTGATTTGACTAGCGGGAGCTCCTACAATGAGCAGTTCTTC. Translated, it gives CATSDLTSGSSYNEQFF.

The chain is built from TRBV7-3 and TRBJ2-3; D uncertain. Trimming removed 1 base from V and 1 base from J, with 12 bases in between. CDR3 size: 16 residues. Per the germline V gene, CDR1 is SGHTA and CDR2 is FQGTGA. The CDR3 is CASSLMVQDRTDTQYF. The CDR3 DNA sequence: TGTGCCAGCAGCTTAATGGTGCAGGACCGCACAGATACGCAGTATTTT. The complete variable domain, with remaining parts taken from reference TRBV7-3 and TRBJ2-3, reads GAGVSQTPSNKVTEKGKYVELRCDPISGHTALYWYRQSLGQGPEFLIYFQGTGAADDSGLPNDRFFAVRPEGSVSTLKIQRTERGDSAVYLCASSLMVQDRTDTQYFGPGTRLTVL.

This chain uses TRBV13 with TRBJ2-5; 7 bases line up with TRBD1. The germline V gene has CDR1 PRHDT and CDR2 FYEKMQ (reference sequence). V was clipped by 4 bases and J by 3 bases; unmatched bases: 11. The CDR3 covers 16 residues. This CDR3 reads CASSSEEGAFEETQYF. CDR3 DNA: TGTGCCAGCAGCTCAGAAGAGGGGGCCTTCGAAGAGACCCAGTACTTC.